What follows are 32 T cell receptor beta chains derived from one specimen sequenced in a study of T cell changes during pregnancy in multiple sclerosis (dated by TCRdb to between 2018 and 2021). The method was the immunoSEQ multiplex PCR assay. TCRdb limited this immuneACCESS table to in-frame rearrangements with V and J called. A share of clones is missing; checked studies link under half to unresolved V genes, and the rest is unexplained. Across this sample there are 80,000 to 95,000 clones, with just under 95% seen only once. Of the sample, under 1.5% falls within the top ten clones. The specimen comprised peripheral blood, sampled in the third trimester of pregnancy. These receptor sequences come from a female donor in good health, enrolled as a control in a pregnancy study.

This clone was found once. The V gene is TRBV19, the J gene TRBJ1-5; weak D call: TRBD1 (5 bases). Germline CDR1 and CDR2: LNHDA and SQIVND (reference sequence). The CDR3 is 15 residues long. V lost 3 bases to trimming and J lost 7 bases, with 16 bases between them. The CDR3 is CASSIIQGMGQPQHF. The CDR3 coding sequence is TGTGCCAGTAGTATCATTCAGGGTATGGGGCAGCCCCAGCATTTT.

The rearrangement links TRBV6-1 to TRBJ2-1; D unresolved. Trimming took off 3 bases at V and 9 bases at J, with 6 bases between the two ends. The germline gives CDR1 MNHNS, CDR2 SASEGT. The CDR3 extends over 11 amino acids. The CDR3 here is CASSERSEQFF. CDR3 in DNA: TGTGCCAGCAGTGAGAGGAGTGAGCAGTTCTTC.

The chain carries TRBV7-8 and TRBJ1-2; tentatively, D is TRBD1 (6 bases). Trimming left V 0 bases short and J 7 bases short, with 15 bases between. CDR3 length: 15 amino acids. CDR1 and CDR2 from the germline V gene are SGHVS and FQNEAQ. This CDR3 is CASSLAAQGLRGYTF. The CDR3 DNA sequence: TGTGCCAGCAGCTTAGCAGCACAGGGATTACGTGGCTACACCTTC.

The CDR3 spells CASSPALAGTQHF. The CDR3 coding sequence is TGTGCCAGCAGCCCAGCCCTCGCCGGGACCCAGCATTTT. This chain joins TRBV28 and TRBJ1-5; D is ambiguous. CDR3 length equals 13 residues. V lost 6 bases and J lost 11, with 17 bases in between. The germline V gene has CDR1 MDHEN and CDR2 SYDVKM.

The chain recombines TRBV7-9 with TRBJ2-1, with TRBD1 identical over 9 bases. The CDR3 is 15 residues long. The ends lost 5 bases at V and 2 bases at J; junction bases unmatched: 4. Germline loops: CDR1 SEHNR, CDR2 FQNEAQ (reference sequence). CDR3 DNA sequence: TGTGCCAGCAGCCTGACAGGGGGTCCCTACAATGAGCAGTTCTTC. Its translation: CASSLTGGPYNEQFF.

V and J are TRBV6-6 and TRBJ2-3, with 11 bases that match TRBD2. Looked up from germline, CDR1 is MNHNY and CDR2 is SVGAGI (reference sequence). Trimming cost V 5 bases and J 0 bases; bases outside gene matches: 4. The CDR3 is made up of 16 amino acids. This CDR3 reads CASSRRLAGSTDTQYF. The CDR3 bases are TGTGCCAGCAGTCGAAGACTAGCGGGGAGCACAGATACGCAGTATTTT.

The V and J genes are TRBV2 and TRBJ2-4, with a weak D call TRBD1 (5 bases). V was pared by 7 bases and J by 7 bases, with 14 bases between. This CDR3 region has 13 residues. Looked up from germline, CDR1 is SNHLY and CDR2 is FYNNEI. This chain's CDR3 is CASTPRVGNIQYF. CDR3 DNA: TGTGCCAGCACTCCCAGGGTAGGGAACATTCAGTACTTC.

This chain connects TRBV5-4 to TRBJ2-5; 13 bases align to TRBD2. This CDR3 contains 17 residues. V shed 0 bases and J 5 bases; nucleotides not matched to a gene: 7. CDR1 is SGHNT and CDR2 is YYREEE in the germline V gene (reference sequence). CDR3 nucleotide sequence: TGTGCCAGCAGCTTGGGGGGGGGACTAGCGGGAAAGGAGACCCAGTACTTC. Translated, it gives CASSLGGGLAGKETQYF.

The rearrangement joins TRBV28 to TRBJ2-7, with TRBD2 identical over 7 bases. The CDR3 spans 15 residues. Germline CDR1 is MDHEN and CDR2 is SYDVKM. The ends lost 6 bases at V and 6 bases at J; junction bases unmatched: 14. CDR3 DNA sequence: TGTGCCAGCAGCCCTCCCCGGGGGGTCGGGGGCGAGCAGTACTTC. Translating gives CASSPPRGVGGEQYF.

The rearrangement links TRBV5-1 to TRBJ2-1, with 9 bases lining up with TRBD2. Germline CDR1 is SGHRS and CDR2 is YFSETQ. J gave up 5 bases and V 1 base, and 4 bases lay outside the gene matches. The CDR3 is 15 residues long. CDR3 coding DNA: TGCGCCAGCAGCTTGAGGCTAGCGGGAAACAATGAGCAGTTCTTC. Residues: CASSLRLAGNNEQFF.

The V and J genes are TRBV4-1 and TRBJ1-1, with a tentative D call TRBD1 (5 bases). The V gene's germline CDR1 is MGHRA and CDR2 YSYEKL. The CDR3 runs 16 residues. The V end lost 0 bases, the J end lost 0 bases, and 11 bases lay between the germline ends. The CDR3 DNA reads as TGCGCCAGCAGCCAAGAGACCCTGACAGTGAACACTGAAGCTTTCTTT. Its translation: CASSQETLTVNTEAFF.

The chain employs TRBV27 and TRBJ2-1, with TRBD2 matching over 13 bases. The CDR3 spans 16 residues. V trimming: 2 bases; J trimming: 2 bases; junction bases outside the gene matches: 0. Germline CDR1 MNHEY, CDR2 SMNVEV (reference sequence). The CDR3: CASSLGTSGTYNEQFF. The DNA of the CDR3 is TGTGCCAGCAGTTTAGGGACTAGCGGGACCTACAATGAGCAGTTCTTC.

The gene calls are TRBV7-2 and TRBJ1-1; D may be TRBD1 (5 bases). Germline V CDR1 and CDR2: SGHTA, FQGNSA. This CDR3 contains 14 residues. The V end was cut by 0 bases, the J end by 1 base, with 6 bases between. The CDR3 bases are TGTGCCAGCAGCTTAGCAGGACAGAACACTGAAGCTTTCTTT. Its protein is CASSLAGQNTEAFF.

The chain couples TRBV7-6 to TRBJ2-2; D gene unclear. CDR3 size: 15 residues. Per germline, CDR1 SGHVS and CDR2 FNYEAQ. The V end was cut by 1 base, the J end by 5 bases, with 11 bases between. The chain's CDR3 is CASSLVGQTTGELFF. DNA of the CDR3: TGTGCCAGCAGCTTAGTAGGTCAGACTACCGGGGAGCTGTTTTTT.

The chain uses TRBV9 and TRBJ2-5, with D perhaps matching TRBD2 (5 bases). The CDR3 sequence is 13 residues long. CDR1 is SGDLS, CDR2 YYNGEE, per germline. V lost 1 base, J lost 2 bases, and 6 bases lay in between. In nucleotides, the CDR3 is TGTGCCAGCAGCGTACGGGATCAAGAGACCCAGTACTTC. The encoded protein is CASSVRDQETQYF.

CDR3 in DNA: TGTGCCAGCAGCAAAATTACAGGGTCTAATGAAAAACTGTTTTTT. Residues: CASSKITGSNEKLFF. The J gene is TRBJ1-4, the V gene TRBV2, with D possibly TRBD1 on 6 matching bases. CDR3 length: 15 amino acids. The V and J ends lost 6 bases and 3 bases respectively, with 14 bases between them. The germline CDR1 and CDR2 sequences are SNHLY and FYNNEI.

This rearrangement joins TRBV6-1 to TRBJ2-1; D possibly corresponds to TRBD2 (5 bases). The V and J ends lost 6 bases and 4 bases respectively, with 16 bases between them. Germline V gives CDR1 MNHNS, CDR2 SASEGT. The CDR3 runs 15 residues. This CDR3 is CASRMGIAPYNEQFF. The CDR3 DNA is TGTGCCAGCAGGATGGGAATAGCGCCTTACAATGAGCAGTTCTTC.

J is TRBJ1-4 and V is TRBV28; 7 nucleotides line up with TRBD1. The CDR3 is made up of 15 amino acids. Unmatched junction bases numbered 10, after V lost 5 bases and J lost 7 bases. From germline, CDR1 is MDHEN and CDR2 SYDVKM. The CDR3 sequence is CASSTRQGSSEKLFF. The DNA for the CDR3 is TGTGCCAGCAGTACAAGACAGGGCTCCAGTGAAAAACTGTTTTTT. The full variable domain, rest sourced from reference TRBV28 and TRBJ1-4, is DVKVTQSSRYLVKRTGEKVFLECVQDMDHENMFWYRQDPGLGLRLIYFSYDVKMKEKGDIPEGYSVSREKKERFSLILESASTNQTSMYLCASSTRQGSSEKLFFGSGTQLSVL.

The chain employs TRBV28 and TRBJ2-5; maybe TRBD2 (6 bases). The CDR3 is 13 amino acids. Germline V gene sequence: CDR1 MDHEN, CDR2 SYDVKM. V shed 5 bases and J shed 2 bases, with 9 bases lying between them. This CDR3 is CASSGGKQETQYF. The CDR3 DNA reads TGTGCCAGCAGTGGCGGGAAACAAGAGACCCAGTACTTC.

The chain uses TRBV28 and TRBJ2-2; D perhaps matches TRBD2 (6 bases). Trimming shortened V by 8 bases and J by 3 bases, and 7 bases separated the two germline ends. The CDR3 extends over 12 amino acids. Germline V gene sequence: CDR1 MDHEN, CDR2 SYDVKM. The CDR3 DNA is TGTGCCAGCCTAGCGTACACCGGGGAGCTGTTTTTT. This translates into CASLAYTGELFF.

This chain connects TRBV7-9 to TRBJ2-1; TRBD1 is a possible D gene (6 bases). The germline CDR1 and CDR2 sequences are SEHNR and FQNEAQ (reference sequence). Trimming pared 5 bases from V and 7 bases from J, leaving 15 bases between. The CDR3 is 14 residues long. This CDR3 is CASSRPTGDNEQFF. The CDR3 DNA sequence: TGTGCCAGCAGCCGTCCGACAGGTGATAATGAGCAGTTCTTC.

The rearrangement links TRBV11-2 to TRBJ1-4; 7 bases fit TRBD1. CDR1 and CDR2 (germline): SGHAT, FQNNGV. Trimming cost V 7 bases and J 2 bases; bases outside gene matches: 7. The CDR3 spans 15 residues. The CDR3 region is CASNQQGYTNEKLFF. The CDR3 nucleotides read TGTGCCAGCAATCAACAGGGGTACACTAATGAAAAACTGTTTTTT. Full variable domain (rest looked up from reference TRBV11-2 and TRBJ1-4): EAGVAQSPRYKIIEKRQSVAFWCNPISGHATLYWYQQILGQGPKLLIQFQNNGVVDDSQLPKDRFSAERLKGVDSTLKIQPAKLEDSAVYLCASNQQGYTNEKLFFGSGTQLSVL.

The rearrangement joins TRBV9 to TRBJ2-3; D remains ambiguous. V gave up 4 bases and J gave up 0 bases, with 9 bases separating them. This CDR3 spans 14 amino acids. Germline CDR1 and CDR2: SGDLS and YYNGEE. The chain's CDR3 is CASSIFPSTDTQYF. CDR3 sequence (DNA): TGTGCCAGCAGCATCTTTCCTAGCACAGATACGCAGTATTTT.

The chain has TRBV9 and TRBJ2-3, with TRBD2 identical over 8 bases. After removal of 4 bases from V and 0 bases from J, the junction contained 7 bases not matched to a gene. Germline V gene data show CDR1 as SGDLS and CDR2 as YYNGEE. The CDR3 is 16 residues long. DNA for the CDR3: TGTGCCAGCAGCCCCACTAGCGGACCTAGCACAGATACGCAGTATTTT. Translating it yields CASSPTSGPSTDTQYF.

The chain is built from TRBV27 and TRBJ2-7; 9 bases are shared with TRBD2. The germline V gene has CDR1 MNHEY and CDR2 SMNVEV (reference sequence). V dropped 1 base and J dropped 2; count of bases not matched to a gene: 3. The CDR3 is made up of 15 amino acids. The CDR3 nucleotides are TGTGCCAGCAGTTTATTTGCTAGCGGGACCTACGAGCAGTACTTC. It translates to CASSLFASGTYEQYF.

Regarding this clone: Relative to the germline gene, one junction end is altered; a read error may explain this. J is TRBJ2-1 and V is TRBV6-6; 7 bases are shared with TRBD1. There are 12 residues in the CDR3. The V gene's germline CDR1 is MNHNY and CDR2 SVGAGI (reference sequence). The CDR3 is CASSYGTVGRIF. In nucleotides, the CDR3 is TGTGCCAGCAGTTACGGGACAGTGGGGCGGATCTTC.

The chain joins TRBV5-1 to TRBJ2-2, with a weak D call TRBD2 (7 bases). V lost 0 bases and J 3 bases, leaving 9 bases between the germline ends. This CDR3 contains 15 residues. Germline V CDR1 and CDR2: SGHRS, YFSETQ. The CDR3 nucleotides read TGCGCCAGCAGCTTGGAGGGGGGGTACACCGGGGAGCTGTTTTTT. Translation gives CASSLEGGYTGELFF.

The chain joins TRBV19 to TRBJ1-2, with D possibly being TRBD1 (5 bases). The CDR3 consists of 14 residues. Deletions cut 9 bases from V and 0 bases from J, with 14 bases between. Germline CDR1 is LNHDA and CDR2 is SQIVND (reference sequence). This CDR3 reads CASIKGAANYGYTF. CDR3 coding DNA: TGTGCCAGCATAAAAGGGGCAGCTAACTATGGCTACACCTTC.

V usage is TRBV5-1 and J usage is TRBJ2-1; 8 nucleotides match TRBD1. Losses at the gene ends were 4 bases for V and 5 bases for J; bases not matched to a gene: 5. The CDR3 runs 14 residues. Germline V gives CDR1 SGHRS, CDR2 YFSETQ. CDR3 region: CASSARTGNNEQFF. The CDR3 DNA is TGCGCCAGCAGCGCCCGGACAGGGAACAATGAGCAGTTCTTC.

The V gene is TRBV4-1, the J gene TRBJ2-7, with D tentatively TRBD1 (6 bases). CDR1 is MGHRA, CDR2 YSYEKL, per germline. V dropped 5 bases and J dropped 3 bases, with 14 bases sitting between them. The CDR3 contains 14 residues. CDR3 DNA sequence: TGCGCCAGCAGCTCGACAGGCGGCCGCTACGAGCAGTACTTC. Protein: CASSSTGGRYEQYF.

The rearrangement uses TRBV6-6 and TRBJ2-3, with TRBD2 identical over 10 bases. CDR3 length: 16 amino acids. Per the germline V gene, CDR1 is MNHNY and CDR2 is SVGAGI (reference sequence). V lost 2 bases and J lost 3; bases outside the gene matches: 5. DNA of the CDR3: TGTGCCAGCAGTTACGTTATAGCGGGAGGTACAGATACGCAGTATTTT. Its protein product is CASSYVIAGGTDTQYF.

This clone was picked up one time. The chain combines TRBV15 with TRBJ1-5; 9 bases are shared with TRBD1. Germline V gives CDR1 LNHNV, CDR2 YYDKDF (reference sequence). The CDR3 is made up of 17 amino acids. With V trimmed by 0 bases and J by 5 bases, 8 bases remained unmatched. The CDR3 coding sequence is TGTGCCACCAGCAGAGAACCTGGGGACAGGGCCGATCAGCCCCAGCATTTT. Translating it yields CATSREPGDRADQPQHF.